The T cell receptor beta chain under discussion was sequenced for a study of blood T cell repertoires in COVID-19. Overall study context: Samples of COVID-19 (acute and convalescent) were obtained from the United States, Italy and Spain. T cells, B-cell-depleted T cells, or PBMCs provided the cDNA or gDNA that served as material.

Clones were read by immunoSEQ multiplex PCR, and TCRdb kept only the in-frame ones, dropping some. In the table there are around 140,000 clones, 78% of which are singletons. CDR3 length: 18 residues. Germline CDR1 reads SGDLS; CDR2 reads YYNGEE. With V trimmed by 3 bases and J by 4 bases, 13 bases remained unmatched. The sequenced sample was peripheral blood. The chain combines TRBV9 with TRBJ1-4; 9 positions agree with TRBD1. The clonotype was recovered from a woman aged 55-69 years with acute or convalescent COVID-19. In nucleotides, the CDR3 is TGTGCCAGCAGCGCCAACCGGGACAGGGCTCAGGGTAATGAAAAACTGTTTTTT. It encodes CASSANRDRAQGNEKLFF.